The following is a TCR beta chain sequence with its context. In the authors' workflow: Amplification with reference gene primers provided the estimates of nucleated cell counts. Using immunoSEQ multiplex PCR, the repertoire was profiled, and TCRdb retains in-frame clones only, with some absent. V and J calls and clone size are copied from that table; D and trimming were computed from the DNA. Of approximately 82,000 clones in the sample, roughly 90% are singletons; the top ten hold approximately 14%. This entry belongs to a study of blood T cell repertoires in COVID-19. Study information: From the United States, Italy and Spain came samples of acute and convalescent COVID-19.

Germline-derived CDR1 and CDR2 are SEHNR and FQNEAQ (reference sequence). Trimming shortened V by 5 bases and J by 3 bases, and 17 bases separated the two germline ends. CDR3 size: 16 residues. Sequences were obtained from peripheral blood. This rearrangement joins TRBV7-9 to TRBJ1-5; tentative D call: TRBD1 (5 bases). The receptor comes from a man between 65 and 80 years old with active or convalescent COVID-19. The DNA for the CDR3 is TGTGCCAGCAGCAAACAGACAGCCGGTTTCAATCAGCCCCAGCATTTT. Protein: CASSKQTAGFNQPQHF.